The clone carrying this T cell receptor (beta chain) showed up just a few times. The antigen is not known. These data come from a study of identical twins. Overall study results and limits: Monozygotic twins shared more out-of-frame TCR alpha than recombination models predicted. Conclusions rested on cross-sectional statistics rather than following the same donors.

TCRdb redid the calling of the 5' RACE reads with MiXCR, one entry per CDR3 protein. In the table there are about 520,000 distinct CDR3 sequences, less than 25% of which are singletons. Germline V lookup: CDR1 KGHSH, CDR2 LQKENI. The CDR3 extends over 15 amino acids. V lost 3 bases to trimming and J lost 4 bases; unmatched junction nucleotides: 4. This sample was also put to use in a study of T cells expressing NK-cell markers. That source notes: CD8+ T cells in six donors included dominant NKG2C+ clonotypes at roughly 1.0-8%. Also leading the CD3+CD56-NKG2C+ fraction in a handful of donors were these clonotypes.

The gene calls are TRBV18 and TRBJ1-5, with 9 bases matching TRBD1. The source is a woman in her late teens or twenties in good health. The sample taken for sequencing was CD4+ T cells sorted from blood. CDR3 sequence reads: CASSPLGQGNQPQHF. The CDR3 DNA sequence: TGTGCCAGCTCACCGCTGGGACAGGGTAATCAGCCCCAGCATTTT.